Listed below are T cell receptor beta chains from one sample, sequenced in a study of cytotoxic CD8 clonotypes in ibrutinib-treated CLL. The protocol was immunoSEQ multiplex PCR, while the TCRdb copy is restricted to in-frame clones and leaves out a portion. Of about 310,000 clones in the sample, about 77% were seen once. The material was PBMCs, obtained before ibrutinib treatment. Receptor source: a human donor with chronic lymphocytic leukemia. Each CDR3 is given with its conserved first and last residue. The D gene is left open where the match is weak. Size tells how often a clone was seen (once, few, many) or the class of an expanded clone, and some rows leave it out.

j_gene: TRBJ2-1
len: 16
d_gene: NA
abundance: NA
v_gene: TRBV6-1
CDR3nt: TGTGCCAGCAGTGAAGGGATAGCGGTAACCTACAATGAGCAGTTCTTC
CDR3aa: CASSEGIAVTYNEQFF

j_gene: TRBJ2-7
len: 12
d_gene: NA
abundance: NA
v_gene: TRBV27
CDR3nt: TGTGCCACCAGGGAAGGGGACTACGAGCAGTACTTC
CDR3aa: CATREGDYEQYF

j_gene: TRBJ2-7
len: 16
d_gene: NA
abundance: NA
v_gene: TRBV7-8
CDR3nt: TGTGCCAGCAGCCCCCGACTAGGTACCGTGCGCGACGAGCAGTACTTC
CDR3aa: CASSPRLGTVRDEQYF

j_gene: TRBJ2-5
len: 14
d_gene: TRBD1
abundance: NA
v_gene: TRBV27
CDR3nt: TGTGCCAGCAGGGCTGACAGGGTTCAAGAGACCCAGTACTTC
CDR3aa: CASRADRVQETQYF

j_gene: TRBJ1-1
len: 13
d_gene: TRBD1
abundance: NA
v_gene: TRBV14
CDR3nt: TGTGCCAGCAGCCAAAACAGGGGCACTGAAGCTTTCTTT
CDR3aa: CASSQNRGTEAFF

j_gene: TRBJ2-3
len: 14
d_gene: NA
abundance: NA
v_gene: TRBV9
CDR3nt: TGTGCCAGCAGCGTTCGGACAATCACAGATACGCAGTATTTT
CDR3aa: CASSVRTITDTQYF

j_gene: TRBJ1-5
len: 15
d_gene: NA
abundance: NA
v_gene: TRBV6-4
CDR3nt: TGTGCCAGCAGCCCTACGGGGCAGGCCAATCAGCCCCAGCATTTT
CDR3aa: CASSPTGQANQPQHF

j_gene: TRBJ2-2
len: 16
d_gene: NA
abundance: NA
v_gene: TRBV27
CDR3nt: TGTGCCAGCAGTTTTATTCAGGGCTTGAACACCGGGGAGCTGTTTTTT
CDR3aa: CASSFIQGLNTGELFF

j_gene: TRBJ1-2
len: 13
d_gene: NA
abundance: NA
v_gene: TRBV15
CDR3nt: TGTGCCACCAGCACCTCGGCAGGCTATGGCTACACCTTC
CDR3aa: CATSTSAGYGYTF

j_gene: TRBJ2-3
len: 15
d_gene: NA
abundance: NA
v_gene: TRBV5-6
CDR3nt: TGTGCCAGCAGCCCCCTCCTTGAGGGCACAGATACGCAGTATTTT
CDR3aa: CASSPLLEGTDTQYF

j_gene: TRBJ2-3
len: 14
d_gene: NA
abundance: NA
v_gene: TRBV7-9
CDR3nt: TGTGCCAGCAGCTTGGCGGAAATCACAGATACGCAGTATTTT
CDR3aa: CASSLAEITDTQYF

j_gene: TRBJ2-1
len: 14
d_gene: NA
abundance: NA
v_gene: TRBV13
CDR3nt: TGTGCCAGCAGCTTATTGGCAGGCTACAATGAGCAGTTCTTC
CDR3aa: CASSLLAGYNEQFF

j_gene: TRBJ2-2
len: 15
d_gene: TRBD1
abundance: NA
v_gene: TRBV9
CDR3nt: TGTGCCAGCAGCGTAGTAGGGGGCCTCGTACGGGAGCTGTTTTTT
CDR3aa: CASSVVGGLVRELFF

j_gene: TRBJ2-1
len: 18
d_gene: TRBD1
abundance: NA
v_gene: TRBV10-3
CDR3nt: TGTGCCATCAGTGGTTGGTGGTCAGCAGGGGGCGATTACAATGAGCAGTTCTTC
CDR3aa: CAISGWWSAGGDYNEQFF

j_gene: TRBJ2-2
len: 15
d_gene: NA
abundance: few
v_gene: TRBV27
CDR3nt: TGTGCCAGCAGAAATAGCGGAACCAACACCGGGGAGCTGTTTTTT
CDR3aa: CASRNSGTNTGELFF

j_gene: TRBJ2-1
len: 15
d_gene: NA
abundance: NA
v_gene: TRBV6-5
CDR3nt: TGTGCCAGCAGTCCCCATGGGGTGGCAGGACGGGAGCAGTTCTTC
CDR3aa: CASSPHGVAGREQFF

j_gene: TRBJ2-1
len: 14
d_gene: TRBD1
abundance: NA
v_gene: TRBV11-3
CDR3nt: TGTGCCAGCAGCGCAGGGACAGGGAATAATGAGCAGTTCTTC
CDR3aa: CASSAGTGNNEQFF

j_gene: TRBJ2-3
len: 13
d_gene: NA
abundance: NA
v_gene: TRBV9
CDR3nt: TGTGCCAGCAAGCCGGTGAGCACAGATACGCAGTATTTT
CDR3aa: CASKPVSTDTQYF

j_gene: TRBJ2-3
len: 15
d_gene: NA
abundance: NA
v_gene: TRBV9
CDR3nt: TGTGCCAGCAACCTCGGGGTTAGATGGACAGATACGCAGTATTTT
CDR3aa: CASNLGVRWTDTQYF

j_gene: TRBJ2-2
len: 17
d_gene: NA
abundance: NA
v_gene: TRBV18
CDR3nt: TGTGCCAGCTGCCTAACCCTAGCGCAATGGCCCGGCGGGGAGCTGTTTTTT
CDR3aa: CASCLTLAQWPGGELFF

j_gene: TRBJ1-3
len: 16
d_gene: NA
abundance: NA
v_gene: TRBV4-3
CDR3nt: TGCGCCAGCAGCCGAGGACAGTCGAGCTCTGGAAACACCATATATTTT
CDR3aa: CASSRGQSSSGNTIYF

j_gene: TRBJ2-1
len: 16
d_gene: NA
abundance: NA
v_gene: TRBV7-3
CDR3nt: TGTGCCAGCAGCTTAAAGGTAGGCAGCTCCTACAATGAGCAGTTCTTC
CDR3aa: CASSLKVGSSYNEQFF

j_gene: TRBJ1-5
len: 17
d_gene: TRBD1
abundance: NA
v_gene: TRBV10-3
CDR3nt: TGTGCCATCAGTGAGTCCCTGACAGGGAGGAGTAATCAGCCCCAGCATTTT
CDR3aa: CAISESLTGRSNQPQHF

j_gene: TRBJ1-2
len: 14
d_gene: TRBD1
abundance: NA
v_gene: TRBV4-3
CDR3nt: TGCGCCAGCAGCCAATCGGGACAGGGCCTGTCTCGCCTCTTC
CDR3aa: CASSQSGQGLSRLF

j_gene: TRBJ2-5
len: 15
d_gene: TRBD1
abundance: NA
v_gene: TRBV18
CDR3nt: TGTGCCAGCTCACCACCGGGACAGCCACAAGAGACCCAGTACTTC
CDR3aa: CASSPPGQPQETQYF

j_gene: TRBJ2-5
len: 15
d_gene: TRBD2
abundance: NA
v_gene: TRBV7-9
CDR3nt: TGTGCCAGCAGATCAATAGCGGGAGGGCCAGAGACCCAGTACTTC
CDR3aa: CASRSIAGGPETQYF

j_gene: TRBJ2-1
len: 15
d_gene: TRBD1
abundance: NA
v_gene: TRBV9
CDR3nt: TGTGCCAGCAGCGGGGGACAGGCTTCCTACAATGAGCAGTTCTTC
CDR3aa: CASSGGQASYNEQFF

j_gene: TRBJ1-4
len: 14
d_gene: TRBD1
abundance: NA
v_gene: TRBV11-2
CDR3nt: TGTGCCAGCAGCTTAGGACAGGGTAATGAAAAACTGTTTTTT
CDR3aa: CASSLGQGNEKLFF

j_gene: TRBJ1-1
len: 15
d_gene: NA
abundance: NA
v_gene: TRBV4-2
CDR3nt: TGTGCCAGCAGCTTAGATCCCGGGTTTCGGGCTGAAGCTTTCTTT
CDR3aa: CASSLDPGFRAEAFF

j_gene: TRBJ2-5
len: 14
d_gene: TRBD2
abundance: NA
v_gene: TRBV11-2
CDR3nt: TGTGCCAGCAGCCGCTCTCTAGCGGAAGAGACCCAGTACTTC
CDR3aa: CASSRSLAEETQYF

j_gene: TRBJ2-7
len: 14
d_gene: TRBD2
abundance: NA
v_gene: TRBV28
CDR3nt: TGTGCCAGCAGTTTAAGACTAGCGGATTACGAGCAGTACTTC
CDR3aa: CASSLRLADYEQYF

j_gene: TRBJ2-1
len: 14
d_gene: NA
abundance: NA
v_gene: TRBV10-2
CDR3nt: TGCGCCAGCAGTGATGTGGAGGGCTACAATGAGCAGTTCTTC
CDR3aa: CASSDVEGYNEQFF

j_gene: TRBJ2-3
len: 17
d_gene: TRBD2
abundance: NA
v_gene: TRBV7-8
CDR3nt: TGTGCCAGCAGCCGGGGGACTAGCTCCTTAAGCACAGATACGCAGTATTTT
CDR3aa: CASSRGTSSLSTDTQYF

j_gene: TRBJ1-1
len: 9
d_gene: NA
abundance: NA
v_gene: TRBV19
CDR3nt: TGTGCCAGAGGGCATGAAGCTTTCTTT
CDR3aa: CARGHEAFF

j_gene: TRBJ2-7
len: 13
d_gene: TRBD2
abundance: NA
v_gene: TRBV9
CDR3nt: TGTGCCAGCAGCGCCGGGAGGGCCTACGAGCAGTACTTC
CDR3aa: CASSAGRAYEQYF

j_gene: TRBJ2-7
len: 13
d_gene: NA
abundance: NA
v_gene: TRBV30
CDR3nt: TGTGCCTTCGCGAGGGGGAGGGAATACGAGCAGTACTTC
CDR3aa: CAFARGREYEQYF

j_gene: TRBJ2-7
len: 13
d_gene: NA
abundance: NA
v_gene: TRBV5-1
CDR3nt: TGCGCCAGCACCATTGGCGGCTCCTACGAGCAGTACTTC
CDR3aa: CASTIGGSYEQYF

j_gene: TRBJ1-2
len: 15
d_gene: NA
abundance: NA
v_gene: TRBV30
CDR3nt: TGTGCCTGGAGTGTCGGTGGGAAAACGAACTATGGCTACACCTTC
CDR3aa: CAWSVGGKTNYGYTF

j_gene: TRBJ2-2
len: 15
d_gene: NA
abundance: NA
v_gene: TRBV15
CDR3nt: TGTGCCACCAGCAGAGGTTCAGGGAACACCGGGGAGCTGTTTTTT
CDR3aa: CATSRGSGNTGELFF

j_gene: TRBJ2-7
len: 15
d_gene: NA
abundance: NA
v_gene: TRBV5-4
CDR3nt: TGTGCCAGCAGCTTGGGCGGGACAGTCGGCGTGGGGCAGTACTTC
CDR3aa: CASSLGGTVGVGQYF

j_gene: TRBJ1-2
len: 14
d_gene: NA
abundance: NA
v_gene: TRBV6-5
CDR3nt: TGTGCCAGCAGTTACTCAAGGACAGACTATGGCTACACCTTC
CDR3aa: CASSYSRTDYGYTF

j_gene: TRBJ2-7
len: 17
d_gene: TRBD1
abundance: NA
v_gene: TRBV28
CDR3nt: TGTGCCAGCAACTCCCCCGGGGGCAGGGGGCCTTCCTACGAGCAGTACTTC
CDR3aa: CASNSPGGRGPSYEQYF

j_gene: TRBJ1-5
len: 15
d_gene: TRBD1
abundance: NA
v_gene: TRBV9
CDR3nt: TGTGCCAGCAGCGTAGGACAGGGAACAGGTCAGCCCCAGCATTTT
CDR3aa: CASSVGQGTGQPQHF

j_gene: TRBJ1-4
len: 13
d_gene: NA
abundance: NA
v_gene: TRBV10-3
CDR3nt: TGTGCCATCAGTCCGGGACATAATGAAAAACTGTTTTTT
CDR3aa: CAISPGHNEKLFF

j_gene: TRBJ2-5
len: 14
d_gene: TRBD1
abundance: NA
v_gene: TRBV30
CDR3nt: TGTGCCTGGAGTGTACAGGGGGCTGGAGAGACCCAGTACTTC
CDR3aa: CAWSVQGAGETQYF

j_gene: TRBJ1-4
len: 14
d_gene: NA
abundance: NA
v_gene: TRBV27
CDR3nt: TGTGCCAGCAGTCCTTGGGGGGGAAGGGAAAAACTGTTTTTT
CDR3aa: CASSPWGGREKLFF

j_gene: TRBJ2-7
len: 13
d_gene: TRBD2
abundance: NA
v_gene: TRBV10-3
CDR3nt: TGTGCCACCCTCGGGAGGAGCTCCTACGAGCAGTACTTC
CDR3aa: CATLGRSSYEQYF

j_gene: TRBJ2-3
len: 13
d_gene: NA
abundance: few
v_gene: TRBV25-1
CDR3nt: TGTGCCAGCAGAGTTGGGCCCCCCGCTACGCAGTATTTT
CDR3aa: CASRVGPPATQYF

j_gene: TRBJ2-5
len: 14
d_gene: NA
abundance: NA
v_gene: TRBV5-1
CDR3nt: TGCGCCAGCAGCTTGGGGTCGGCGGCAGAGACCCAGTACTTC
CDR3aa: CASSLGSAAETQYF

j_gene: TRBJ2-1
len: 16
d_gene: TRBD1
abundance: NA
v_gene: TRBV5-4
CDR3nt: TGTGCCAGCAGCCAGCAAGCGCGACAGGGGGCCTATGAGCAGTTCTTC
CDR3aa: CASSQQARQGAYEQFF

j_gene: TRBJ2-7
len: 14
d_gene: TRBD1
abundance: once
v_gene: TRBV30
CDR3nt: TGTGCCTGGAGCCGGGACAGGGGGTTCTACGAGCAGTACTTC
CDR3aa: CAWSRDRGFYEQYF

j_gene: TRBJ2-2
len: 14
d_gene: NA
abundance: NA
v_gene: TRBV19
CDR3nt: TGTGCCAGTAGTATAAATGCGAACACCGGGGAGCTGTTTTTT
CDR3aa: CASSINANTGELFF

j_gene: TRBJ2-7
len: 14
d_gene: TRBD2
abundance: NA
v_gene: TRBV11-2
CDR3nt: TGTGCCAGCAGCCTGACTAGCGGGGGGTACGAGCAGTACTTC
CDR3aa: CASSLTSGGYEQYF

j_gene: TRBJ2-3
len: 20
d_gene: TRBD2
abundance: NA
v_gene: TRBV7-6
CDR3nt: TGTGCCAGCAGCTTAGATGAGGTCCAGCGGGAGTCAACTGTCACAGATACGCAGTATTTT
CDR3aa: CASSLDEVQRESTVTDTQYF

j_gene: TRBJ1-1
len: 15
d_gene: NA
abundance: NA
v_gene: TRBV7-2
CDR3nt: TGTGCCAGCAGCTTAGAGGCCACGCGGCATACTGAAGCTTTCTTT
CDR3aa: CASSLEATRHTEAFF

j_gene: TRBJ2-7
len: 19
d_gene: NA
abundance: few
v_gene: TRBV5-8
CDR3nt: TGTGCCAGCAGCAAACGGGTGAGGCCGCTAGCGCCCGGGAGCTACGAGCAGTACTTC
CDR3aa: CASSKRVRPLAPGSYEQYF

j_gene: TRBJ2-5
len: 15
d_gene: TRBD2
abundance: once
v_gene: TRBV2
CDR3nt: TGTGCCAGCAGGAGGACTAGCGGGTACCAAGAGACCCAGTACTTC
CDR3aa: CASRRTSGYQETQYF

j_gene: TRBJ1-5
len: 13
d_gene: NA
abundance: NA
v_gene: TRBV11-2
CDR3nt: TGTGCCAGCAGCTCGCATCTTGGTCAGCCCCAGCATTTT
CDR3aa: CASSSHLGQPQHF

j_gene: TRBJ2-3
len: 16
d_gene: NA
abundance: NA
v_gene: TRBV9
CDR3nt: TGTGCCAGCAGCGTCATGGGGGCTGGGGGCACAGATACGCAGTATTTT
CDR3aa: CASSVMGAGGTDTQYF

j_gene: TRBJ2-3
len: 14
d_gene: TRBD1
abundance: NA
v_gene: TRBV5-1
CDR3nt: TGCGCCAGCTCCGGACAGGGGAGTTCAGATACGCAGTATTTT
CDR3aa: CASSGQGSSDTQYF